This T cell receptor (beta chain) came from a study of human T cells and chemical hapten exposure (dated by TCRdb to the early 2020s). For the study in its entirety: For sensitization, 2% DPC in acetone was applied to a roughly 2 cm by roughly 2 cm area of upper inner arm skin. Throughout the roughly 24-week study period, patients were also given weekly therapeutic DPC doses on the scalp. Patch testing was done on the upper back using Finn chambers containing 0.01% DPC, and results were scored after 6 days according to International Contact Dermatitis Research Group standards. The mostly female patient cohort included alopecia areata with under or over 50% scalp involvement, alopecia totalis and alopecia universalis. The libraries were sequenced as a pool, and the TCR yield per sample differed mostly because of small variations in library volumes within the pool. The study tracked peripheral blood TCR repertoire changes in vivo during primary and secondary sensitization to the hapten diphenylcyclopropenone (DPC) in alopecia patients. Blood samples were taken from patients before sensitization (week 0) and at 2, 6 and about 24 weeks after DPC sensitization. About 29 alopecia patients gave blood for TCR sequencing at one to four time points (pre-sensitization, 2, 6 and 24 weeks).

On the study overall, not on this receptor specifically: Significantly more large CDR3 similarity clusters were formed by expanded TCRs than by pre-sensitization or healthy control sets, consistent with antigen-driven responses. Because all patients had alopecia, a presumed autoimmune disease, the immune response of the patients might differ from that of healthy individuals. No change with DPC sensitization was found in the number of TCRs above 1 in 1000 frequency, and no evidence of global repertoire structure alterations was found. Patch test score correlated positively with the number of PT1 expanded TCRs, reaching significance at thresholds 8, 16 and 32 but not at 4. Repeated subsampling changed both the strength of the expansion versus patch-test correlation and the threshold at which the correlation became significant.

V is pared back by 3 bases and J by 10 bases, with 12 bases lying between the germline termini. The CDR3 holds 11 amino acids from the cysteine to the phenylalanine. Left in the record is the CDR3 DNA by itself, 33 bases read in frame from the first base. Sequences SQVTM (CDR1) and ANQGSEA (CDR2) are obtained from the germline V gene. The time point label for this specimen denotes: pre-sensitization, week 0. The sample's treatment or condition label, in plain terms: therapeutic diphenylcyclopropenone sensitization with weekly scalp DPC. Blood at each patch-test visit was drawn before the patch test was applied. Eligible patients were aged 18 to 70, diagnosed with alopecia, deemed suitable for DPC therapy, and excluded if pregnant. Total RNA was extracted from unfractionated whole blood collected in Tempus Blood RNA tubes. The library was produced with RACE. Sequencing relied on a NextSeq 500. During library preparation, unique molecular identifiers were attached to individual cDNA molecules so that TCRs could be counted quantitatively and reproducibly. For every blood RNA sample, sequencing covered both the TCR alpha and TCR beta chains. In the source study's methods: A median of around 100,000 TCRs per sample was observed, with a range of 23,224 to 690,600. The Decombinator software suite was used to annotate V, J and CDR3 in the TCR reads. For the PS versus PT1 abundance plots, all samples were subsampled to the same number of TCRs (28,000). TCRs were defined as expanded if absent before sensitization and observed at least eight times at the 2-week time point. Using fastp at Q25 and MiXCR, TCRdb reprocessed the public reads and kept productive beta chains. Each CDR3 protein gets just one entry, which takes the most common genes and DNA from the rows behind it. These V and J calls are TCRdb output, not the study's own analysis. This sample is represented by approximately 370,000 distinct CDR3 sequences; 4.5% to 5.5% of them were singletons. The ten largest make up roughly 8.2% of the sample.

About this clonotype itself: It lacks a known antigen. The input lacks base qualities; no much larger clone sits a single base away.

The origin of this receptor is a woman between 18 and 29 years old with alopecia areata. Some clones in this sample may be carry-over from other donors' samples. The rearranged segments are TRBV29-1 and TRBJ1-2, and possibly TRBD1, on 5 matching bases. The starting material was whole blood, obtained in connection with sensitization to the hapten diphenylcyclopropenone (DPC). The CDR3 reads CSVETGRAYTF. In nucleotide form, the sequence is TGCAGCGTTGAGACGGGCAGGGCCTACACCTTC.